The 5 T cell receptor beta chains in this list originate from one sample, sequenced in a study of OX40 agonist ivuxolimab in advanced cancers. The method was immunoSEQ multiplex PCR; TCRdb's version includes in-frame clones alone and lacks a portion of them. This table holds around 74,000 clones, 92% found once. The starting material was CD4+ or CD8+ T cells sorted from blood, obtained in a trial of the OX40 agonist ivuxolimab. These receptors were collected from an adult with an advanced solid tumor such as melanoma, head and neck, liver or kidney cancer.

CDR3 in DNA: TGTGCCAGTAGTATCCGACAGGGGAGGTACGAGCAGTACTTC. It translates to CASSIRQGRYEQYF. The chain has TRBV19 and TRBJ2-7, with 8 bases that match TRBD1. The V segment lost 3 bases and the J segment 4 bases; nucleotides outside the gene matches: 5. Germline lookup yields CDR1 LNHDA and CDR2 SQIVND (reference sequence). This CDR3 has 14 residues.

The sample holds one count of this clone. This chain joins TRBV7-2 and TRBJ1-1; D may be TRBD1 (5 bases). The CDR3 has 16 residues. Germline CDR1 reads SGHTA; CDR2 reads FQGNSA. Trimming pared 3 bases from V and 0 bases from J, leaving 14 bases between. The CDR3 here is CASSLASRDVNTEAFF. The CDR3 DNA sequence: TGTGCCAGCAGCTTGGCGAGCAGGGACGTGAACACTGAAGCTTTCTTT.

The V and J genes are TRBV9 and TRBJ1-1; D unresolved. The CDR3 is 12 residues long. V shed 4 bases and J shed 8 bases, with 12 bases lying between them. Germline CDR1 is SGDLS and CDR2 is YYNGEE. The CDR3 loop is CASSPLDLEAFF. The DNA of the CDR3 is TGTGCCAGCAGCCCTCTCGACCTAGAAGCTTTCTTT.

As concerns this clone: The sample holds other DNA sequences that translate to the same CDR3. The CDR3 loop is CASSLGSLSGNTIYF. As DNA, the CDR3 is TGCGCCAGCAGCTTGGGGAGCCTCTCTGGAAACACCATATATTTT. The rearrangement joins TRBV5-1 to TRBJ1-3; no firm D call. Germline-derived CDR1 and CDR2 are SGHRS and YFSETQ. V lost 0 bases, J lost 0 bases, and 7 bases lay in between. The CDR3 contains 15 residues.

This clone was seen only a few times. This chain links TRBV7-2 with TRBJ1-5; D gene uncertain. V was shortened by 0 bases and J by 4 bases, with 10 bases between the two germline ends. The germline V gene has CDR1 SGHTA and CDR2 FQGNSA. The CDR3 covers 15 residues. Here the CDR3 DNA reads TGTGCCAGCAGCTTAGCGTTGGCAGGTAATCAGCCCCAGCATTTT. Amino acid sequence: CASSLALAGNQPQHF.